Sequencing of this T cell receptor beta chain was carried out in a study of early T cells in non-severe SARS-CoV-2 infection. Looking at the study overall: Chains were unpaired, as sequencing was done on bulk RNA from unsorted whole blood. Regarding the study as a whole: VDJdb matching skewed toward anti-spike CD8 responses, missing private and CD4 specificities.

The CDR3 contains 15 residues. CDR1 is SGDLS, CDR2 YYNGEE, per germline. V was shortened by 0 bases and J by 4 bases, with 11 bases between the two germline ends. The protocol attached unique molecular identifiers to individual cDNA molecules. TCRdb ran MiXCR on the 5' RACE reads and lists one entry per CDR3 protein. The table shows about 45,000 distinct CDR3 sequences, with around 10% occurring only once. This clonotype was detected ten times or more. The target antigen is unknown. This TCR was sampled from an adult who was a healthcare worker with PCR-confirmed SARS-CoV-2 infection or an uninfected control (not recorded which). The chain is built from TRBV9 and TRBJ1-3; D gene uncertain. Sequencing was done on a sample of whole blood. The CDR3 protein is CASSVGWLSGNTIYF. CDR3 sequence (DNA): TGTGCCAGCAGCGTAGGTTGGCTATCGGGAAACACCATATATTTT. The variable domain in full, with the rest retrieved from reference TRBV9 and TRBJ1-3, is DSGVTQTPKHLITATGQRVTLRCSPRSGDLSVYWYQQSLDQGLQFLIQYYNGEERAKGNILERFSAQQFPDLHSELNLSSLELGDSALYFCASSVGWLSGNTIYFGEGSWLTVV.